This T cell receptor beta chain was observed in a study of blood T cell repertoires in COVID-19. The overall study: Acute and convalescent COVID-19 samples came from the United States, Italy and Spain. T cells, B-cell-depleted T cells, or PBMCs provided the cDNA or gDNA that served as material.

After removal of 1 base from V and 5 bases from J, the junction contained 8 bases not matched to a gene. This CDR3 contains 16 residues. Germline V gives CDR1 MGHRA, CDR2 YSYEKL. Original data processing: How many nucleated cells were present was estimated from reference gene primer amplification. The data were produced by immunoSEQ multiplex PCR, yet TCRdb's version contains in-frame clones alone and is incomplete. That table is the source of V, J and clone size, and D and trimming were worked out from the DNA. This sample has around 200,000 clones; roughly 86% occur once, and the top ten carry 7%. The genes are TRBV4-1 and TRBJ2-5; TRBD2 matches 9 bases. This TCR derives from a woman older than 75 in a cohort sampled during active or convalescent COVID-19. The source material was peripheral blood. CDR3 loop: CASSQVQAGGRETQYF. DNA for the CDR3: TGCGCCAGCAGCCAAGTTCAAGCGGGGGGCCGGGAGACCCAGTACTTC.